These T cell receptor beta chains were read from a single sample in a study of control samples from healthy donors and cancer patients. Repertoires were generated with immunoSEQ multiplex PCR, while TCRdb's copy carries only in-frame clones and drops some. This sample has under 140,000 clones, with roughly 90% found just once. What was sequenced was PBMCs. Receptors were obtained from a woman in her sixties with lung cancer. The CDR3 runs from the conserved cysteine through the conserved F or W. Fields, in order: J gene, V gene, D gene, clone size, CDR3 DNA, CDR3 protein. The D gene is left open where the match is weak. A row's size may be missing; if present it is once, few, many or a size class.

>TRBJ1-5|TRBV4-1|NA|NA
TGCGCCAGCAGCCAAGATCAAAGTAGCAATCAGCCCCAGCATTTT
CASSQDQSSNQPQHF
>TRBJ2-7|TRBV6-5|TRBD2|NA
TGTGCCAGCAGTTACTTGGCTAGCGGGAGTCGATACGAGCAGTACTTC
CASSYLASGSRYEQYF
>TRBJ2-5|TRBV24-1|NA|once
TGTGCCACCAGTGATTCCCGGGACTTCCAAGAGACCCAGTACTTC
CATSDSRDFQETQYF
>TRBJ2-1|TRBV5-5|TRBD1|once
TGTGCCAGCAGCCAGGGGGACAAGCAGTTCTTC
CASSQGDKQFF
>TRBJ1-4|TRBV7-9|NA|NA
TGTGCCAGCAGCTTGGCGGGGTCTGGTGAAAAACTGTTTTTT
CASSLAGSGEKLFF
>TRBJ1-3|TRBV3-1/TRBV3-2|NA|NA
TGTGCCAGCAGCCAACAGGGTTTCGACTCTGGAAACACCATATATTTT
CASSQQGFDSGNTIYF
>TRBJ2-5|TRBV3-1/TRBV3-2|NA|NA
TGTGCCAGCAGCCAAGGGAGAGAGACCCAGTACTTC
CASSQGRETQYF
>TRBJ2-2|TRBV7-2|TRBD2|few
TGTGCCAGCAGACCCAGTAGTAGCGGGGCGACCGGGGAGCTGTTTTTT
CASRPSSSGATGELFF
>TRBJ2-5|TRBV5-1|TRBD2|NA
TGCGCCAGCAGCTTATCCGGGACTAGCGGGAGTGGGGGCCAAGAGACCCAGTACTTC
CASSLSGTSGSGGQETQYF
>TRBJ2-1|TRBV7-9|NA|NA
TGTGCCAGCTCTCGCGACTCCTACAATGAGCAGTTCTTC
CASSRDSYNEQFF
>TRBJ2-2|TRBV2|NA|NA
TGTGCCAGCAGAGCAGGTTATTATAACACCGGGGAGCTGTTTTTT
CASRAGYYNTGELFF
>TRBJ1-2|TRBV7-2|TRBD1|NA
TGTGCCAGCAGCTCAGGACAGGGGTATTTGGGCTATGGCTACACCTTC
CASSSGQGYLGYGYTF
>TRBJ2-3|TRBV5-1|TRBD1|NA
TGCGCCAGCAGCGGGACAGGCTCCACAGATACGCAGTATTTT
CASSGTGSTDTQYF
>TRBJ2-3|TRBV4-1|TRBD1|once
TGCGCCAGCAGCCCCAACCCGGACAGGGCTTTGACAGATACGCAGTATTTT
CASSPNPDRALTDTQYF
>TRBJ2-5|TRBV3-1/TRBV3-2|TRBD2|once
TGTGCCAGCAGGAAACTAGCGGGGGGGAACCAAGAGACCCAGTACTTC
CASRKLAGGNQETQYF
>TRBJ1-4|TRBV18|NA|NA
TGTGCCAGCTCACCGAGGATTGGCAGGGATGAAAAACTGTTTTTT
CASSPRIGRDEKLFF
>TRBJ1-6|TRBV5-1|TRBD1|NA
TGCGCCAGCAGCTTGGATGAGGACAGGGGGGATAATTCACCCCTCCACTTT
CASSLDEDRGDNSPLHF
>TRBJ1-1|TRBV18|NA|NA
TGTGCCAGCTCACACAATCAAGGCCCTTCCGGGGACACTGAAGCTTTCTTT
CASSHNQGPSGDTEAFF
>TRBJ2-1|TRBV5-1|TRBD2|once
TGCGCCAGCAGCCTCCGATTCCTAGCGGAGTCTCGCAATGAGCAGTTCTTC
CASSLRFLAESRNEQFF
>TRBJ1-3|TRBV11-3|NA|few
TGTGCCAGCAGCTCCACTGGAAACACCATATATTTT
CASSSTGNTIYF
>TRBJ1-5|TRBV6-5|TRBD1|once
TGTGCCAGCACCGAACGGGGACAGGGCAATCAGCCCCAGCATTTT
CASTERGQGNQPQHF
>TRBJ1-1|TRBV6-5|NA|NA
TGTGCCAGCCGACAACAGAACACTGAAGCTTTCTTT
CASRQQNTEAFF
>TRBJ2-1|TRBV6-4|NA|NA
TGTGCCAGCAGTGACATTTCCGGGAGCTATGAGCAGTTCTTC
CASSDISGSYEQFF
>TRBJ2-7|TRBV7-9|TRBD2|NA
TGTGCCAGCAGCTCCCTTGGTAGTAGCGGGGGGCTCTACGAGCAGTACTTC
CASSSLGSSGGLYEQYF
>TRBJ2-1|TRBV5-4|NA|NA
TGTGCCAGCACCAAAGTGGGTGAGCAGTTCTTC
CASTKVGEQFF
>TRBJ1-1|TRBV7-8|TRBD1|NA
TGTGCCAGCAGCTTATATGGTTCTGAGGGACAGGCTTTCTTT
CASSLYGSEGQAFF
>TRBJ1-5|TRBV27|TRBD1|NA
TGTGCCAGCAGTTTGGGGACAGGGGGCAATCAGCCCCAGCATTTT
CASSLGTGGNQPQHF
>TRBJ1-1|TRBV6-2/TRBV6-3|NA|NA
TGTGCCAGCAGTTACCGGCGAGGGGTCACTGAAGCTTTCTTT
CASSYRRGVTEAFF
>TRBJ1-2|TRBV7-2|TRBD1|NA
TGTGCCAGCAACTCGGACAGGAACTATGGCTACACCTTC
CASNSDRNYGYTF
>TRBJ1-1|TRBV5-1|NA|NA
TGCGCCAGCAGCTTGGGCAGGGAAGGGACTGAAGCTTTCTTT
CASSLGREGTEAFF
>TRBJ2-1|TRBV7-9|NA|NA
TGTGCCAGCAGCTCCACCGAGGTACCGTTCTTC
CASSSTEVPFF
>TRBJ2-7|TRBV7-6|NA|few
TGTGCCAGCAGCTTAGGGGAAGGGCTATCCAACGAGCAGTACTTC
CASSLGEGLSNEQYF
>TRBJ1-2|TRBV4-2|TRBD1|NA
TGTGCCAGCAGCCAAGAATATACTTTGACAGGGGTGCATGGCTACACCTTC
CASSQEYTLTGVHGYTF
>TRBJ2-3|TRBV5-1|NA|NA
TGCGCCAGCAGTCTATACGGGTCTAGCACAGATACGCAGTATTTT
CASSLYGSSTDTQYF
>TRBJ2-5|TRBV3-1/TRBV3-2|NA|NA
TGTGCCAGCAGCCAAGTGTCCTCGGGGGAGACCCAGTACTTC
CASSQVSSGETQYF
>TRBJ2-3|TRBV6-2/TRBV6-3|NA|NA
TGTGCCAGCAGTTGGTCGGTAACTAGCACAGATACGCAGTATTTT
CASSWSVTSTDTQYF